This TCR beta chain was documented in a study of siplizumab effects on memory and regulatory T cells. For 6 days at 37°C, the mixed lymphocyte reaction cells were kept in coculture. Each population got its own dye, CFSE for responder PBMCs and Violet Dye for stimulator PBMCs, and they were put together 1:1. Here immunoSEQ multiplex PCR was the method, and the copy in TCRdb shows in-frame clones only, minus some. The sample holds about 4,500 clones, around half seen once. Trimming cost V 3 bases and J 5 bases, with 11 bases left between them. The CDR3 runs to 13 residues. CDR1 is SEHNR, CDR2 FQNEAQ, per germline (reference sequence). Remarks on this clone: The antigen remains unidentified.

The chain joins TRBV7-9 to TRBJ2-7; the D call may be TRBD1 or TRBD2 (5 bases each). Sequencing input: CFSE-low (dividing) CD4+ T cells sorted from an allogeneic mixed lymphocyte reaction. This clonotype was sampled from a human donor in good health; the cells came from an allogeneic mixed lymphocyte reaction. Some clones in this sample may be carry-over from other donors' samples. The CDR3 sequence is CASSLSGGNEQYF. The CDR3 bases are TGTGCCAGCAGCTTGAGTGGGGGTAACGAGCAGTACTTC.